The TCR beta chain described here comes from a study of CXCR3-negative and CXCR3-positive naive CD8 T cells. Study conclusions and caveats: Most assays used freshly isolated PBMCs, as cryopreservation partially reduced CXCR3. Diversity ran similarly high across both naive subsets but far lower in memory CD8+ cells. Comparison of naive CXCR3-negative and CXCR3-positive cells revealed similar TRBV-TRBJ usage, while memory cells differed. Higher TRB CDR3 hydrophobicity marked CXCR3-positive naive cells relative to CXCR3-negative naive cells.

This CDR3 spans 14 amino acids. Germline V CDR1 and CDR2: DFQATT, SNEGSKA (reference sequence). Each TRB cDNA library was prepared by 5' RACE (with UMI labels). Each CDR3 protein gets one entry in TCRdb, which reprocessed the 5' RACE reads and gives no DNA. The sample is made up of some 48,000 distinct CDR3 sequences, and the top ten hold roughly 2.3% of it. A word on this clonotype: Its antigen is undetermined.

Sequenced input: naive CXCR3- CD8+ T cells from blood. Described subset: CD45RO-CCR7+CD27+CD95- naive CD8+ T cells lacking CXCR3 (TNR3-). The source is a human donor in good health. Some clones in this sample may be carry-over from other donors' samples. The chain carries TRBV20-1 and TRBJ2-3; the TCRdb D gene call, TRBD1, has no DNA to confirm it. The CDR3 spells CSAPKDRYTDTQYF.